The clone carrying this TCR beta chain was recorded a few times. Antigen unknown. This record belongs to a study of T-cell reconstitution after alpha-beta-depleted transplantation in children. Notes on the study in general: Surviving recipient T cells and thymic progenitors accounted for the high day-60 TCRbeta diversity observed in some patients. One year after transplant, T-cell counts and diversity came mostly from newly produced T cells.

This sample's TCRbeta library carried unique molecular identifier barcodes. MiXCR, run by TCRdb on the PCR reads, gives a single entry per CDR3 protein. The sample includes more than 200,000 distinct CDR3 sequences, 7.5% to 9.5% of them seen just once. The clonotype comes from a male patient between 2 and 10 years old who had a stem cell transplant for acute myeloid leukemia, so the T cells may come from the graft donor. Sample: PBMCs, mostly from graft donor cells, taken 360 days after TCRalphabeta/CD19-depleted stem cell transplant.

The CDR3 sequence: CASSPMGLAGEQFF. The CDR3 DNA sequence: TGTGCCAGTAGCCCAATGGGACTAGCGGGTGAGCAGTTCTTC. The chain combines TRBV19 with TRBJ2-1; the match to TRBD2 covers 12 bases. Germline CDR1 reads LNHDA; CDR2 reads SQIVND (reference sequence). CDR3 length: 14 residues. V lost 6 bases to trimming and J lost 9 bases; unmatched junction nucleotides: 6.